These 25 T cell receptor beta chains were all obtained from the same sample, sequenced in a study of blood T cell repertoires in COVID-19. Sequenced by immunoSEQ multiplex PCR; TCRdb stores in-frame clones only, minus some. The repertoire holds 250,000 to 400,000 clones, with 85% as singletons. The specimen sequenced was PBMCs or T cells enriched from blood (not recorded which). The receptors originated from a woman aged 30 to 39 who had been exposed to COVID-19.

V and J are TRBV19 and TRBJ1-6, with a weak D call TRBD1 (6 bases). V dropped 5 bases and J dropped 6 bases, with 11 bases sitting between them. The CDR3 sequence is 14 residues long. Per the germline V gene, CDR1 is LNHDA and CDR2 is SQIVND (reference sequence). CDR3 in DNA: TGTGCCAGTAGTCCACAGGGTAGTAATTCACCCCTCCACTTT. Its translation: CASSPQGSNSPLHF.

CDR3 in DNA: TGCGCCAGCAGCCAAGTCTGGGGGGTGAAAGGCAATCAGCCCCAGCATTTT. This gives the protein CASSQVWGVKGNQPQHF. This chain uses TRBV4-3 with TRBJ1-5; perhaps TRBD1 as D (5 bases). The V gene's germline CDR1 is LGHNA and CDR2 YSLEER. The CDR3 contains 17 residues. V was shortened by 1 base and J by 2 bases, with 15 bases between the two germline ends.

The J gene is TRBJ1-2, the V gene TRBV30, with a possible D match to TRBD1 (5 bases). The CDR3 has 13 amino acids. V dropped 1 base and J dropped 7 bases, with 13 bases sitting between them. Germline V gene sequence: CDR1 GTSNPN, CDR2 SVGIG (reference sequence). CDR3 bases: TGTGCCTGGAGTGGTATAAGGGGCCTTGGCTACACCTTC. This encodes CAWSGIRGLGYTF.

This sequence joins TRBV27 and TRBJ2-1, with TRBD2 matching over 11 bases. CDR3 length equals 15 residues. The V segment lost 5 bases and the J segment 2 bases; nucleotides outside the gene matches: 2. The germline gives CDR1 MNHEY, CDR2 SMNVEV (reference sequence). The DNA for the CDR3 is TGTGCCAGCAGTAAGACTAGCGGGGCCTACAATGAGCAGTTCTTC. This encodes CASSKTSGAYNEQFF.

The rearrangement links TRBV30 to TRBJ1-3; 8 nucleotides agree with TRBD1. CDR3 length: 15 amino acids. The germline V gene has CDR1 GTSNPN and CDR2 SVGIG (reference sequence). V shed 2 bases, J shed 3 bases, and the junction held 6 bases outside the gene matches. The chain's CDR3 is CAWSTSGGSGNTIYF. The CDR3, as DNA: TGTGCCTGGAGTACCTCAGGGGGCAGTGGAAACACCATATATTTT. Complete variable domain (other parts from reference TRBV30 and TRBJ1-3): SQTIHQWPATLVQPVGSPLSLECTVEGTSNPNLYWYRQAAGRGLQLLFYSVGIGQISSEVPQNLSASRPQDRQFILSSKKLLLSDSGFYLCAWSTSGGSGNTIYFGEGSWLTVV.

The chain carries TRBV15 and TRBJ1-2; D unclear. The germline CDR1 and CDR2 sequences are LNHNV and YYDKDF (reference sequence). The CDR3 has 15 residues. Between the trimmed V and J ends, which lost 3 bases and 3 bases, there was a span of 14 bases. CDR3 region: CATSSPTEPDYGYTF. The CDR3 nucleotides read TGTGCCACCAGCAGCCCAACGGAGCCGGACTATGGCTACACCTTC.

In DNA, the CDR3 is TGTGCCAGCAGCTATGAGGATCAGCCCCAGCATTTT. As protein: CASSYEDQPQHF. This sequence joins TRBV5-6 and TRBJ1-5; D is uncertain. V was cut by 3 bases and J by 5 bases, with 6 bases left in between. Germline lookup yields CDR1 SGHDT and CDR2 YYEEEE. The CDR3 runs to 12 residues.

This rearrangement joins TRBV5-6 to TRBJ2-3, with unresolved D. Germline values: CDR1 SGHDT, CDR2 YYEEEE. The germline V and J ends were trimmed by 2 bases and 4 bases, with 5 bases remaining between them. The CDR3 has 12 residues. The CDR3 here is CASSFSPDTQYF. The CDR3, as DNA: TGTGCCAGCAGCTTCTCTCCAGATACGCAGTATTTT.

The chain recombines TRBV25-1 with TRBJ2-3; possible D gene TRBD2, 5 bases. V was cut by 2 bases and J by 13 bases, with 19 bases left in between. Germline V CDR1 and CDR2: MGHDK, SYGVNS. The CDR3 contains 14 residues. This CDR3 reads CASSEKFGLPREYF. The CDR3 DNA sequence: TGTGCCAGCAGTGAAAAATTCGGCCTCCCGAGGGAGTATTTT.

The CDR3 spells CATSRDLYSNQPQHF. The CDR3 nucleotides are TGTGCCACCAGCAGAGATTTGTATAGCAATCAGCCCCAGCATTTT. The chain employs TRBV15 and TRBJ1-5; D is unresolved. Looked up from germline, CDR1 is LNHNV and CDR2 is YYDKDF (reference sequence). Trimming cost V 0 bases and J 0 bases, with 6 bases left between them. The CDR3 sequence is 15 residues long.

V and J are TRBV5-1 and TRBJ2-4; 7 bases agree with TRBD1. CDR1 is SGHRS and CDR2 is YFSETQ in the germline V gene. J was trimmed by 1 base and V by 4 bases; bases with no gene match: 8. The CDR3 has 16 amino acids. The CDR3: CASSPTMTGAKNIQYF. DNA for the CDR3: TGCGCCAGCAGCCCGACGATGACAGGGGCCAAAAACATTCAGTACTTC.

The chain couples TRBV30 to TRBJ1-3; TRBD1 aligns across 7 bases. Germline V CDR1 and CDR2: GTSNPN, SVGIG (reference sequence). After removal of 0 bases from V and 1 base from J, the junction contained 3 bases not matched to a gene. The CDR3 covers 15 residues. CDR3 loop: CAWSVTGESGNTIYF. The CDR3 DNA follows: TGTGCCTGGAGTGTTACAGGGGAGTCTGGAAACACCATATATTTT.

CDR3 in amino acids: CASSLGPNTGGYTF. The CDR3 coding sequence is TGTGCCAGCAGCTTAGGACCAAACACGGGTGGCTACACCTTC. The J gene is TRBJ1-2, the V gene TRBV11-1; no definite D call. The CDR3 is made up of 14 amino acids. Germline V gives CDR1 SGHAT, CDR2 FQDESV (reference sequence). V was trimmed by 1 base and J by 7 bases, leaving 13 bases between them.

The rearrangement links TRBV7-2 to TRBJ1-1; no clear D. The CDR3 is 14 amino acids. Trimming removed 0 bases from V and 0 bases from J, with 5 bases in between. Germline assignment: CDR1 SGHTA and CDR2 FQGNSA. CDR3 bases: TGTGCCAGCAGCTTAGCCACGGTGAACACTGAAGCTTTCTTT. Protein product: CASSLATVNTEAFF. The full variable domain, completed using reference TRBV7-2 and TRBJ1-1, is GAGVSQSPSNKVTEKGKDVELRCDPISGHTALYWYRQSLGQGLEFLIYFQGNSAPDKSGLPSDRFSAERTGGSVSTLTIQRTQQEDSAVYLCASSLATVNTEAFFGQGTRLTVV.

The genes are TRBV7-9 and TRBJ1-4; tentative D call: TRBD1 (6 bases). The CDR3 is 14 residues long. The germline V gene encodes CDR1 SEHNR and CDR2 FQNEAQ (reference sequence). Trimming shortened V by 5 bases and J by 5 bases, and 12 bases separated the two germline ends. The CDR3 reads CASSQGQSNEKLFF. In nucleotides, the CDR3 is TGTGCCAGCAGCCAAGGACAGAGCAATGAAAAACTGTTTTTT.

This clone was observed many times. V gene TRBV6-5 combines with J gene TRBJ2-7; TRBD1 matches 7 bases. The junction had 9 bases not matched to a gene; V was cut back by 6 bases and J by 4 bases. CDR3 length equals 14 residues. Germline V gives CDR1 MNHEY, CDR2 SVGAGI. CDR3 nucleotides: TGTGCCAGCAGAAGAAGACAGGGCCTGTACGAGCAGTACTTC. It specifies CASRRRQGLYEQYF.

This clone was detected many times. This chain joins TRBV27 and TRBJ2-7; 7 nucleotides align to TRBD1. The CDR3 sequence is 14 residues long. After removal of 3 bases from V and 2 bases from J, the junction contained 4 bases not matched to a gene. Germline CDR1 and CDR2: MNHEY and SMNVEV (reference sequence). CDR3 sequence: CASSFHRGPYEQYF. CDR3 bases: TGTGCCAGCAGTTTCCACAGGGGCCCCTACGAGCAGTACTTC.

The chain has TRBV5-6 and TRBJ1-5; maybe TRBD1 (5 bases). The CDR3 consists of 14 residues. Germline V gene lookup returns CDR1 SGHDT and CDR2 YYEEEE. Trimming cost V 1 base and J 2 bases, with 7 bases left between them. This chain's CDR3 is CASSLWGGNQPQHF. The CDR3 DNA reads TGTGCCAGCAGCTTGTGGGGGGGCAATCAGCCCCAGCATTTT.

The chain carries TRBV4-3 and TRBJ1-2; possible D gene TRBD1, 5 bases. Trimming shortened V by 0 bases and J by 5 bases, and 16 bases separated the two germline ends. Germline CDR1 is LGHNA and CDR2 is YSLEER. This CDR3 spans 16 amino acids. The CDR3 DNA reads TGCGCCAGCAGCCAAGACGGGGCGGGGCTGAGGTATGGCTACACCTTC. Its protein is CASSQDGAGLRYGYTF.

About this clone: It is likely a read error, because the conserved phenylalanine at the end of the CDR3 is missing. The limits of the CDR3 on the DNA are not certain, so only TCRdb's listed CDR3 is given. The J gene is TRBJ1-4, the V gene TRBV3-1 (or the pseudogene TRBV3-2). The CDR3 contains 10 residues when both ends are counted. The germline V gene encodes CDR1 LGHDT and CDR2 YNNKEL (reference sequence). The chain's CDR3 is CASSQDEEEI.

The chain uses TRBV5-1 and TRBJ1-2, with a possible D match to TRBD1 (5 bases). The CDR3 has 14 amino acids. Between the trimmed V and J ends, which lost 0 bases and 6 bases, there was a span of 12 bases. Germline-derived CDR1 and CDR2 are SGHRS and YFSETQ. The CDR3 loop is CASSLGQSSNGYTF. The CDR3 DNA reads TGCGCCAGCAGCTTGGGACAGTCATCTAATGGCTACACCTTC.

The chain employs TRBV28 and TRBJ1-3; D not certain. This CDR3 is built from 15 residues. Trimming removed 5 bases from V and 4 bases from J, with 15 bases in between. CDR1 and CDR2 from the germline V gene are MDHEN and SYDVKM. CDR3 in amino acids: CASSMSGGRGNTIYF. The CDR3 DNA reads as TGTGCCAGCAGTATGTCGGGAGGGCGAGGAAACACCATATATTTT. Complete variable domain (other parts from reference TRBV28 and TRBJ1-3): DVKVTQSSRYLVKRTGEKVFLECVQDMDHENMFWYRQDPGLGLRLIYFSYDVKMKEKGDIPEGYSVSREKKERFSLILESASTNQTSMYLCASSMSGGRGNTIYFGEGSWLTVV.

This clone appeared a single time. DNA for the CDR3: TGTGCCAGCAGTTTAACGGGAGTTGGTACAGAGACCCAGTACTTC. It is translated as CASSLTGVGTETQYF. The chain has TRBV27 and TRBJ2-5; weak D call: TRBD2 (6 bases). The V gene lost 2 bases and the J gene lost 4 bases, with 14 bases spanning the gap. Germline V gene data show CDR1 as MNHEY and CDR2 as SMNVEV (reference sequence). This CDR3 contains 15 residues.

The V gene is TRBV3-1 (or the pseudogene TRBV3-2), the J gene TRBJ2-3; D gene unclear. The CDR3 has 13 residues. In germline, CDR1 is LGHDT, CDR2 YNNKEL (reference sequence). Trimming left V 4 bases short and J 5 bases short, with 10 bases between. The CDR3: CASSPRSRDTQYF. The CDR3 region has the DNA TGTGCCAGCAGCCCTCGGTCTCGAGATACGCAGTATTTT.

The chain has TRBV6-1 and TRBJ2-7; the match to TRBD1 covers 9 bases. There are 16 residues in the CDR3. The junction had 12 bases not matched to a gene; V was cut back by 4 bases and J by 5 bases. CDR1 is MNHNS, CDR2 SASEGT, per germline. CDR3 protein: CASSGGPGQGLHEQYF. DNA for the CDR3: TGTGCCAGCAGTGGTGGACCGGGACAGGGTCTCCACGAGCAGTACTTC.